The sequence of this T cell receptor beta chain was determined in a study of identical twins. Findings and limits, study-wide: Cross-sectional statistics underpinned the conclusions; the same donors were not followed. For out-of-frame alpha sequences shared by twins, low generation probability was in excess.

Unique molecular identifiers were in the cDNA, with template-switch universal primer binding. A single record per CDR3 protein comes from TCRdb applying MiXCR to the 5' RACE reads. The sample shows fewer than 350,000 distinct CDR3 sequences, more than 6.5% of them seen only once. Per the germline V gene, CDR1 is SGHTA and CDR2 is FQGTGA. The CDR3 is 13 residues long. This clonotype has just a few counts. Its antigen is not known. The junction shows a germline mismatch at one end, possibly a read error. This sample also belongs to another study, concerning yellow fever vaccine responses in identical twins. Turning to that study: Twins showed a vaccine T cell response that reportedly seemed partly convergent, partly personalized.

The gene calls are TRBV7-3 and TRBJ2-1; 9 bases fit TRBD2. The clonotype originates from a woman aged 18-29 years in good health. The sample consisted of memory (CD45RO+) T cells sorted from blood. The CDR3 DNA reads as TGTGCCAGCAGCCCTAGCGGGAACAATGAGAAGTTCTTC. Translated, it gives CASSPSGNNEKFF.